Following are 6 T cell receptor beta chains from one sample sequenced in a study of blood T cell repertoires in COVID-19. Repertoires were generated with immunoSEQ multiplex PCR, while TCRdb's copy carries only in-frame clones and drops some. The sample has roughly 320,000 clones, 89% seen once. The source material was peripheral blood. These receptors were obtained from a woman aged 25-40 years with COVID-19, enrolled during active disease.

The chain uses TRBV5-1 and TRBJ2-1, with D possibly matching TRBD1 (6 bases). Germline V lookup: CDR1 SGHRS, CDR2 YFSETQ. The CDR3 has 14 residues. Trimming cost V 7 bases and J 5 bases, with 16 bases left between them. CDR3 sequence (DNA): TGCGCCAGCCAACAGGGTTTTGGGGACAATGAGCAGTTCTTC. Encoded protein: CASQQGFGDNEQFF.

The V call is TRBV12-5, the J call TRBJ2-7, with TRBD1 identical over 8 bases. This CDR3 region has 13 residues. V lost 3 bases, J lost 4 bases, and 2 bases stayed unmatched. Germline values: CDR1 LGHNT, CDR2 FRNRAP. For the CDR3, the DNA is TGTGCTAGTGGTTTAGGACAGGGTTACGAGCAGTACTTC. This encodes CASGLGQGYEQYF.

This rearrangement joins TRBV6-2 or TRBV6-3 to TRBJ2-7; TRBD1 is a possible D gene (5 bases). Trimming removed 6 bases at V and 2 bases at J, with 8 bases between. The CDR3 loop spans 12 amino acids. Germline CDR1 and CDR2: MNHEY and SVGEGT. The CDR3: CASSRQPYEQYF. Written as DNA, the CDR3 is TGTGCCAGCAGCAGACAGCCCTACGAGCAGTACTTC.

The chain links TRBV10-1 to TRBJ2-7; D gene ambiguous. There are 14 residues in the CDR3. Looked up from germline, CDR1 is WNHNN and CDR2 is SYGVQD (reference sequence). Trimming pared 1 base from V and 0 bases from J, leaving 7 bases between. Here the CDR3 reads CASSEWRSSYEQYV. The CDR3 DNA reads TGCGCCAGCAGTGAGTGGCGGAGCTCCTACGAGCAGTACGTC.

The rearrangement joins TRBV20-1 to TRBJ1-1, with no clear D. V lost 7 bases, J lost 6 bases, and 9 bases lay in between. The CDR3 is made up of 10 amino acids. Germline CDR1 reads DFQATT; CDR2 reads SNEGSKA (reference sequence). CDR3 region: CSVELAEAFF. The CDR3 region has the DNA TGCAGTGTAGAACTCGCTGAAGCTTTCTTT.

This clone was recorded once. This rearrangement joins TRBV27 to TRBJ1-6, with 7 bases aligning to TRBD1. The CDR3 runs to 17 residues. Germline V gene data show CDR1 as MNHEY and CDR2 as SMNVEV (reference sequence). J gave up 4 bases and V 0 bases, and 6 bases lay outside the gene matches. The CDR3 loop reads CASSLSVTTGYNSPLHF. The CDR3 bases are TGTGCCAGCAGTTTATCAGTTACGACAGGGTATAATTCACCCCTCCACTTT.